One sample yielded the 13 T cell receptor beta chains listed below, sequenced in a study of CD8 T cells in Susac syndrome. RNA totalling roughly 0.45 to 1 ug underwent reverse transcription with random hexamers. TCRdb fed the immunoSEQ multiplex PCR reads into MiXCR, producing one record per CDR3 protein. The table records about 120,000 distinct CDR3 sequences, 80% to 95% of them present only once. Sequenced: CD4+ T cells from PBMCs. These receptors came from a human donor in good health.

The V and J genes are TRBV6-6 and TRBJ2-3; 9 bases align to TRBD2. Germline lookup yields CDR1 MNHNY and CDR2 SVGAGI (reference sequence). CDR3 length: 16 residues. V dropped 2 bases and J dropped 3; count of bases not matched to a gene: 6. CDR3 sequence: CASSYGGTSMTDTQYF. CDR3 in DNA: TGTGCCAGCAGTTACGGAGGGACTAGCATGACAGATACGCAGTATTTT.

The genes are TRBV11-2 and TRBJ2-2; the D gene is possibly TRBD2 (5 bases). Germline V CDR1 and CDR2: SGHAT, FQNNGV. The germline V and J ends were trimmed by 6 bases and 5 bases, with 19 bases remaining between them. This CDR3 is built from 16 residues. CDR3 sequence reads: CASSYPKGPGTGELFF. The CDR3 nucleotides read TGTGCCAGCAGTTACCCTAAAGGGCCGGGAACCGGGGAGCTGTTTTTT. The full variable domain, rest sourced from reference TRBV11-2 and TRBJ2-2, is EAGVAQSPRYKIIEKRQSVAFWCNPISGHATLYWYQQILGQGPKLLIQFQNNGVVDDSQLPKDRFSAERLKGVDSTLKIQPAKLEDSAVYLCASSYPKGPGTGELFFGEGSRLTVL.

The chain joins TRBV9 to TRBJ2-1, with 13 positions matching TRBD2. Germline V gene lookup returns CDR1 SGDLS and CDR2 YYNGEE. CDR3 length: 18 residues. J lost 2 bases, V lost 4 bases, and 9 bases had no gene match. In nucleotides, the CDR3 is TGTGCCAGCAGCCCACAAGGACTAGCGGGAGCCACCTACAATGAGCAGTTCTTC. Translation gives CASSPQGLAGATYNEQFF. Looking up the rest from reference TRBV9 and TRBJ2-1 gives the full variable domain: DSGVTQTPKHLITATGQRVTLRCSPRSGDLSVYWYQQSLDQGLQFLIQYYNGEERAKGNILERFSAQQFPDLHSELNLSSLELGDSALYFCASSPQGLAGATYNEQFFGPGTRLTVL.

The CDR3 is CASSFGSQETQYF. Here the CDR3 DNA reads TGTGCCAGCAGCTTCGGCAGCCAAGAGACCCAGTACTTC. This sequence joins TRBV7-3 and TRBJ2-5; the D is unclear. The germline CDR1 and CDR2 sequences are SGHTA and FQGTGA. The CDR3 totals 13 residues. Trimming took 3 bases from V and 1 from J, leaving 6 bases between them. Together with reference TRBV7-3 and TRBJ2-5, the CDR3 gives the full variable domain: GAGVSQTPSNKVTEKGKYVELRCDPISGHTALYWYRQSLGQGPEFLIYFQGTGAADDSGLPNDRFFAVRPEGSVSTLKIQRTERGDSAVYLCASSFGSQETQYFGPGTRLLVL.

This chain uses TRBV6-2 or TRBV6-3 with TRBJ1-1; D is uncertain. Germline CDR1 and CDR2: MNHEY and SVGEGT. This CDR3 comprises 14 residues. The V gene lost 1 base and the J gene lost 0 bases, with 6 bases spanning the gap. This CDR3 is CASSYFTVNTEAFF. The CDR3 DNA reads TGTGCCAGCAGTTACTTCACGGTGAACACTGAAGCTTTCTTT.

The rearrangement uses TRBV6-1 and TRBJ1-5, with TRBD1 matching 7 bases. CDR1 and CDR2 (germline): MNHNS, SASEGT. This CDR3 is built from 13 residues. With V trimmed by 3 bases and J by 10 bases, 6 bases remained unmatched. Written as DNA, the CDR3 is TGTGCCAGCAGTGAGACAGGGATACGACCCCAGCATTTT. Translating gives CASSETGIRPQHF.

The chain carries TRBV7-2 and TRBJ2-1; TRBD2 matches at 9 bases. CDR1 and CDR2 (germline): SGHTA, FQGNSA. V was pared by 1 base and J by 7 bases, with 11 bases of the junction left unmatched. The CDR3 runs 17 residues. Written as DNA, the CDR3 is TGTGCCAGCAGCTTAGTGCCCGGAGCGGGAGGAGGGAATGAGCAGTTCTTC. Translated, it gives CASSLVPGAGGGNEQFF.

The rearrangement joins TRBV20-1 to TRBJ2-3, with D perhaps matching TRBD1 (5 bases). The CDR3 contains 14 residues. V lost 6 bases to trimming and J lost 0 bases, with 13 bases between them. Germline lookup yields CDR1 DFQATT and CDR2 SNEGSKA (reference sequence). This CDR3 reads CSAVKDTSTDTQYF. CDR3 DNA sequence: TGCAGTGCCGTGAAGGACACTAGCACAGATACGCAGTATTTT.

V gene TRBV19 combines with J gene TRBJ1-2, with TRBD1 as a possible D gene (6 bases). The germline V gene encodes CDR1 LNHDA and CDR2 SQIVND (reference sequence). V lost 7 bases and J lost 7, with 13 bases in between. This CDR3 region has 12 residues. CDR3 coding DNA: TGTGCCAGTAACGACAGGCGCCCTGGCTACACCTTC. The encoded protein is CASNDRRPGYTF.

The chain has TRBV7-9 and TRBJ2-7, with D possibly being TRBD1 (5 bases). The CDR3 is 14 amino acids. Germline V CDR1 and CDR2: SEHNR, FQNEAQ (reference sequence). V lost 5 bases, J lost 0 bases, and 11 bases lay in between. This CDR3 reads CASSPDTSSYEQYF. In DNA, the CDR3 is TGTGCCAGCAGCCCGGACACGAGCTCCTACGAGCAGTACTTC. Full variable domain (remainder filled in from reference TRBV7-9 and TRBJ2-7): DTGVSQNPRHKITKRGQNVTFRCDPISEHNRLYWYRQTLGQGPEFLTYFQNEAQLEKSRLLSDRFSAERPKGSFSTLEIQRTEQGDSAMYLCASSPDTSSYEQYFGPGTRLTVT.

The count of this clonotype is one. V and J are TRBV4-2 and TRBJ1-4, with 8 bases matching TRBD1. CDR1 and CDR2 (germline): LGHNA, YNFKEQ. The CDR3 has 19 residues. V shed 6 bases and J 1 base; nucleotides not matched to a gene: 16. The CDR3: CASRSRAGGEVETNEKLFF. The CDR3 DNA sequence: TGTGCCAGCAGGTCTAGAGCAGGGGGCGAAGTGGAAACTAATGAAAAACTGTTTTTT.

This chain connects TRBV18 to TRBJ2-3; D is possibly TRBD2 (7 bases). Germline V gene data show CDR1 as KGHSH and CDR2 as LQKENI. The CDR3 length is 17 residues. Trimming cost V 0 bases and J 1 base, with 14 bases left between them. The CDR3 DNA follows: TGTGCCAGCTCACCACCTGGGGGGGCCGGTCGCACAGATACGCAGTATTTT. Encoded protein: CASSPPGGAGRTDTQYF.

J is TRBJ2-7 and V is TRBV7-2; D perhaps matches TRBD1 (6 bases). With 5 bases removed from V and 0 bases from J, the gap between germline ends came to 20 bases. Germline CDR1 SGHTA, CDR2 FQGNSA. The CDR3 loop spans 17 amino acids. CDR3 nucleotides: TGTGCCAGCAGCCCCACCCTGGGGGCCCTCCCCTCCTACGAGCAGTACTTC. Protein product: CASSPTLGALPSYEQYF.